This note documents a single T cell receptor (beta chain) sequence. The antigen is unknown. This entry belongs to a study of T cells expressing NK-cell markers. The germline V gene encodes CDR1 MNHEY and CDR2 SVGEGT. The CDR3 totals 17 residues. Study-wide results and caveats: The share of CD8+ T cells held by dominant NKG2C+ clonotypes was about 1.0-7.5% in several donors.

For each CDR3 protein, TCRdb gives one entry from its re-call of the 5' RACE reads, without DNA. This sample's clone table lists 500,000 to 600,000 distinct CDR3 sequences. Sequencing was done on a sample of blood T cells: a sorted CD56 or NKG2C T cell subset, CD4+ or CD8+ T cells, or bulk PBMC T cells (not recorded which). J is TRBJ2-6 and V is TRBV6-2 or TRBV6-3. The source of this sequence is a man between 18 and 29 years old in good health. The CDR3 here is CASSFLGKSSGANVLTF.